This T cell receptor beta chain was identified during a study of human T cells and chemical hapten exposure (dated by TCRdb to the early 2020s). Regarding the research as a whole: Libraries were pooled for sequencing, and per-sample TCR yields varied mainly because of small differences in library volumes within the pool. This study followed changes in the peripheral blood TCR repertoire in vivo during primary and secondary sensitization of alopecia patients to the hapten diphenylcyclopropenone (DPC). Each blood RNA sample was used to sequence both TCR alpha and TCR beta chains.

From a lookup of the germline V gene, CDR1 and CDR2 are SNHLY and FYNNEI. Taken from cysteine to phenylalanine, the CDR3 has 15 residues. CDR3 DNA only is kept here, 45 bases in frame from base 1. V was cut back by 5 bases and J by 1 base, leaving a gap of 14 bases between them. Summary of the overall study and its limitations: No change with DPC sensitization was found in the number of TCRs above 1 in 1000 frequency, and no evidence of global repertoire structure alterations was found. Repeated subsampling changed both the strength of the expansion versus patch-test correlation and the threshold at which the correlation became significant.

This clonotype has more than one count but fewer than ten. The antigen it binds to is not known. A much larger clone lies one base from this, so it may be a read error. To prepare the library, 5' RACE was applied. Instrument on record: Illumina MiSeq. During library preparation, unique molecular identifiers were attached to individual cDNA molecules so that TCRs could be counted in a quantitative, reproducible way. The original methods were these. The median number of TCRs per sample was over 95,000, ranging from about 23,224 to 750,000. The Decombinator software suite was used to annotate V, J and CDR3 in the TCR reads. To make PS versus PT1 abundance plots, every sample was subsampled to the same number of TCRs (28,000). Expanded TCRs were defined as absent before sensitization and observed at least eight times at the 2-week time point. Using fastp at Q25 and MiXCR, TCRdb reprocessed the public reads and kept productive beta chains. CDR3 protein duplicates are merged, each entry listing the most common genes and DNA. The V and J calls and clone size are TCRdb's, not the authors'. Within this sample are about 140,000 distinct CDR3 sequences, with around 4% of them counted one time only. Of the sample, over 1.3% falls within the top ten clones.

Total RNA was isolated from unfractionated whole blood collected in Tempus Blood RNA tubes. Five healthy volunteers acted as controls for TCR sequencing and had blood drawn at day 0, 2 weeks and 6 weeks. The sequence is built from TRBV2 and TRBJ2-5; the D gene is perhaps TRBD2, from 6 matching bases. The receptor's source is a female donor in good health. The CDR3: CASSRGTVGQETQYF. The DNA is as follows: TGTGCCAGCAGTCGGGGGACTGTGGGCCAAGAGACCCAGTACTTC.